This T cell receptor (beta chain) was retrieved from a study of OX40 agonist ivuxolimab in advanced cancers. Whole-study context: Patients were treated with intravenous ivuxolimab, dosed at 0.01 to 10 mg/kg and infused every 2 weeks. Whole-study results and caveats: Expanded clones were, on average, more numerous in CD8+ T cells than in CD4+.

Deletions cut 0 bases from V and 1 base from J, with 4 bases between. Per the germline V gene, CDR1 is LNHDA and CDR2 is SQIVND (reference sequence). There are 13 residues in the CDR3. This clone has a handful of counts. Its specificity is not known. Repertoires were generated with immunoSEQ multiplex PCR, while TCRdb's copy carries only in-frame clones and drops some. The table lists about 62,000 clones, 70% to 80% of them singletons, with roughly 10% in the top ten. The J gene is TRBJ2-7, the V gene TRBV19; D remains ambiguous. The sample in question was CD4+ or CD8+ T cells sorted from blood, obtained in a trial of the OX40 agonist ivuxolimab. The clonotype comes from an adult with an advanced solid tumor such as melanoma, head and neck, liver or kidney cancer. The CDR3: CASSIEVSYEQYF. CDR3 nucleotide sequence: TGTGCCAGTAGTATAGAGGTGTCCTACGAGCAGTACTTC. The full variable domain, its missing parts supplied by reference TRBV19 and TRBJ2-7, is DGGITQSPKYLFRKEGQNVTLSCEQNLNHDAMYWYRQDPGQGLRLIYYSQIVNDFQKGDIAEGYSVSREKKESFPLTVTSAQKNPTAFYLCASSIEVSYEQYFGPGTRLTVT.